The next 32 T cell receptor beta chains were all read from a single sample in a study of blood T cell repertoires in COVID-19. Assay: immunoSEQ multiplex PCR; the TCRdb copy retains only in-frame clones and omits some. This sample has around 280,000 clones, with around 87% found just once. Material for sequencing was PBMCs or T cells enriched from blood (not recorded which). Source of these receptors: a woman aged 18-30 years with acute COVID-19.

This clone was found many times. The CDR3 spells CASSLLAQGGTEAFF. DNA of the CDR3: TGTGCCAGCAGTTTACTCGCACAGGGGGGTACTGAAGCTTTCTTT. This rearrangement joins TRBV27 to TRBJ1-1, with TRBD1 matching over 8 bases. The junction had 7 bases not matched to a gene; V was cut back by 2 bases and J by 5 bases. The germline gives CDR1 MNHEY, CDR2 SMNVEV (reference sequence). This CDR3 is 15 amino acids long.

The rearrangement joins TRBV29-1 to TRBJ2-1, with TRBD2 identical over 8 bases. The CDR3 sequence is 13 residues long. Per germline, CDR1 SQVTM and CDR2 ANQGSEA. V shed 6 bases, J shed 3 bases, and the junction held 4 bases outside the gene matches. This chain's CDR3 is CSVTGTSYNEQFF. The CDR3 DNA reads TGCAGCGTCACCGGGACTAGCTACAATGAGCAGTTCTTC.

The rearrangement uses TRBV11-2 and TRBJ1-1; D is undetermined. V gave up 2 bases and J gave up 7 bases, with 8 bases separating them. The CDR3 has 12 residues. Germline lookup yields CDR1 SGHAT and CDR2 FQNNGV. This CDR3 reads CASSLRGDEAFF. Here the CDR3 DNA reads TGTGCCAGCAGCTTACGGGGAGATGAAGCTTTCTTT.

The chain links TRBV5-1 to TRBJ1-6, with a possible D match to TRBD1 (6 bases). CDR1 SGHRS and CDR2 YFSETQ come from the germline V gene. The CDR3 totals 15 residues. V was trimmed by 1 base and J by 11 bases, leaving 16 bases between them. The CDR3 protein is CASSLMTGGIAPLHF. CDR3 nucleotides: TGCGCCAGCAGCTTGATGACAGGAGGTATTGCACCCCTCCACTTT.

The V gene is TRBV6-5, the J gene TRBJ1-1; 7 nucleotides line up with TRBD1. V shed 5 bases, J shed 2 bases, and the junction held 5 bases outside the gene matches. The CDR3 has 14 amino acids. CDR1 MNHEY and CDR2 SVGAGI come from the germline V gene. As DNA, the CDR3 is TGTGCCAGCAGTCCCGGGACAGTTAACACTGAAGCTTTCTTT. Its protein product is CASSPGTVNTEAFF.

This chain connects TRBV12-3 or TRBV12-4 to TRBJ2-7, with TRBD2 matching 7 bases. This CDR3 region has 13 residues. V lost 4 bases to trimming and J lost 5 bases; unmatched junction nucleotides: 5. This CDR3 is CASSSTGGHEQYF. DNA of the CDR3: TGTGCCAGCAGTTCGACGGGAGGTCACGAGCAGTACTTC.

This clone has just one count. The chain uses TRBV5-1 and TRBJ1-3, with 9 bases identical to TRBD1. The germline CDR1 and CDR2 sequences are SGHRS and YFSETQ. The CDR3 contains 17 residues. The ends lost 0 bases at V and 0 bases at J; junction bases unmatched: 4. CDR3 protein: CASSLGTGAFSGNTIYF. CDR3 DNA sequence: TGCGCCAGCAGCTTGGGGACAGGGGCTTTCTCTGGAAACACCATATATTTT.

V and J are TRBV7-8 and TRBJ1-1; no definite D call. V lost 5 bases and J 2 bases, leaving 15 bases between the germline ends. The CDR3 is made up of 15 amino acids. Germline V CDR1 and CDR2: SGHVS, FQNEAQ. CDR3 nucleotides: TGTGCCAGCAGCGAAAACCGGGTCGCAAACACTGAAGCTTTCTTT. Protein: CASSENRVANTEAFF.

This clone appeared once. The chain carries TRBV4-3 and TRBJ2-6; 11 nucleotides agree with TRBD1. The CDR3 contains 18 residues. The germline gives CDR1 LGHNA, CDR2 YSLEER. The V and J ends lost 2 bases and 2 bases, in that order; junction bases with no gene match: 5. In DNA, the CDR3 is TGCGCCAGCAGCCAAAGGGGGGACAGGGGGGCTGGGGCCAACGTCCTGACTTTC. Translating gives CASSQRGDRGAGANVLTF.

The V call is TRBV27, the J call TRBJ1-4; 7 bases fit TRBD1. J was trimmed by 0 bases and V by 5 bases; bases with no gene match: 15. CDR3 length: 19 amino acids. CDR1 is MNHEY and CDR2 is SMNVEV in the germline V gene (reference sequence). The CDR3 protein is CASSTGTEAVHATNEKLFF. CDR3 nucleotides: TGTGCCAGCAGTACAGGGACAGAGGCCGTTCATGCAACTAATGAAAAACTGTTTTTT.

This chain uses TRBV12-3 or TRBV12-4 with TRBJ1-5, with 7 nucleotides matching TRBD1. J lost 6 bases, V lost 6 bases, and 5 bases had no gene match. The length of the CDR3 is 13 residues. The CDR3 coding sequence is TGTGCCAGCAGAAGACAGGGAACTCAGCCCCAGCATTTT. Residues: CASRRQGTQPQHF.

The genes are TRBV12-5 and TRBJ2-2; 11 nucleotides match TRBD2. CDR1 and CDR2 (germline): LGHNT, FRNRAP. The CDR3 runs to 16 residues. V shed 1 base and J 8 bases; nucleotides not matched to a gene: 6. The DNA of the CDR3 is TGTGCTAGTGGTTTGGCTAGCGGGAGGATGACGGGGGAGCTGTTTTTT. Protein sequence: CASGLASGRMTGELFF.

For this clone: Other DNA sequences in the sample encode the same CDR3. The chain uses TRBV19 and TRBJ1-1, with TRBD1 matching 7 bases. CDR3 size: 16 residues. With V trimmed by 3 bases and J by 0 bases, 7 bases remained unmatched. The germline gives CDR1 LNHDA, CDR2 SQIVND (reference sequence). The CDR3 loop reads CASSIRTGGMNTEAFF. The CDR3 nucleotides read TGTGCCAGTAGTATCCGGACAGGAGGGATGAACACTGAAGCTTTCTTT.

A single count supports this clone. The rearrangement links TRBV2 to TRBJ1-1; D not resolved. Per the germline V gene, CDR1 is SNHLY and CDR2 is FYNNEI. Between the trimmed V and J ends, which lost 3 bases and 5 bases, there was a span of 16 bases. This CDR3 is built from 15 residues. The CDR3 loop is CASSDWRVISTEAFF. In DNA form, the CDR3 reads TGTGCCAGCAGTGATTGGCGGGTGATTTCTACTGAAGCTTTCTTT.

The chain links TRBV12-5 to TRBJ1-2; 7 bases match TRBD1. J gave up 3 bases and V 0 bases, and 10 bases lay outside the gene matches. This CDR3 has 17 residues. CDR1 is LGHNT and CDR2 is FRNRAP in the germline V gene. The CDR3 spells CASGLVPSPGTDYGYTF. The DNA for the CDR3 is TGTGCTAGTGGTTTGGTACCCTCGCCCGGGACAGACTATGGCTACACCTTC. The full variable domain, completed using reference TRBV12-5 and TRBJ1-2, is DARVTQTPRHKVTEMGQEVTMRCQPILGHNTVFWYRQTMMQGLELLAYFRNRAPLDDSGMPKDRFSAEMPDATLATLKIQPSEPRDSAVYFCASGLVPSPGTDYGYTFGSGTRLTVV.

The chain links TRBV20-1 to TRBJ1-4; possible D gene TRBD1, 5 bases. The CDR3 totals 15 residues. CDR1 is DFQATT, CDR2 SNEGSKA, per germline (reference sequence). The germline V and J ends were trimmed by 6 bases and 3 bases, with 17 bases remaining between them. Written as DNA, the CDR3 is TGCAGTGCAAGTCGCAGGGCCGCCGCTAATGAAAAACTGTTTTTT. It specifies CSASRRAAANEKLFF.

This chain uses TRBV3-1 (or the pseudogene TRBV3-2) with TRBJ2-5; D is possibly TRBD2 (6 bases). The CDR3 is 15 amino acids. CDR1 and CDR2 from the germline V gene are LGHDT and YNNKEL (reference sequence). V shed 0 bases and J shed 5 bases, with 13 bases lying between them. In nucleotides, the CDR3 is TGTGCCAGCAGCCAAGATAGACTAGTCGGGGAGACCCAGTACTTC. Protein sequence: CASSQDRLVGETQYF.

The rearrangement links TRBV11-2 to TRBJ2-5; D possibly corresponds to TRBD2 (6 bases). Germline CDR1 is SGHAT and CDR2 is FQNNGV. Deletions cut 2 bases from V and 0 bases from J, with 13 bases between. The CDR3 loop spans 16 amino acids. The CDR3 sequence: CASSLFGTSYQETQYF. DNA of the CDR3: TGTGCCAGCAGCTTATTTGGGACTTCCTACCAAGAGACCCAGTACTTC.

The chain carries TRBV5-6 and TRBJ2-1; 11 bases match TRBD2. Germline V CDR1 and CDR2: SGHDT, YYEEEE. The CDR3 covers 17 residues. Germline trimming cut 1 base from V and 12 bases from J; bases unmatched to any gene: 15. In DNA form, the CDR3 reads TGTGCCAGCAGCTTGCGGAGAACTAGCGGGAGTGGGAGCTGGCAGTTCTTC. As protein: CASSLRRTSGSGSWQFF.

This clone was found once. The chain combines TRBV30 with TRBJ2-1; D is unclear. The CDR3 contains 12 residues. CDR1 and CDR2 from the germline V gene are GTSNPN and SVGIG (reference sequence). V lost 0 bases to trimming and J lost 3 bases, with 3 bases between them. The CDR3 spells CAWSVHYNEQFF. CDR3 bases: TGTGCCTGGAGTGTTCACTACAATGAGCAGTTCTTC. Filled out from reference TRBV30 and TRBJ2-1, the complete variable domain reads SQTIHQWPATLVQPVGSPLSLECTVEGTSNPNLYWYRQAAGRGLQLLFYSVGIGQISSEVPQNLSASRPQDRQFILSSKKLLLSDSGFYLCAWSVHYNEQFFGPGTRLTVL.

J is TRBJ2-3 and V is TRBV2, with 12 positions matching TRBD2. Unmatched junction bases numbered 6, after V lost 3 bases and J lost 5 bases. The CDR3 sequence is 16 residues long. The germline V gene has CDR1 SNHLY and CDR2 FYNNEI. The CDR3 DNA sequence: TGTGCCAGCAGTGAGGGCACTAGCGGGAGGAGAGATACGCAGTATTTT. It encodes CASSEGTSGRRDTQYF.

The chain has TRBV7-8 and TRBJ2-7, with a tentative D call TRBD1 (5 bases). The germline V gene has CDR1 SGHVS and CDR2 FQNEAQ. Between the trimmed V and J ends, which lost 5 bases and 2 bases, there was a span of 16 bases. The CDR3 runs 15 residues. CDR3 coding DNA: TGTGCCAGCAGCCCCAGGGCAGGGAAAACCTACGAGCAGTACTTC. It codes for CASSPRAGKTYEQYF. Looking up the rest from reference TRBV7-8 and TRBJ2-7 gives the full variable domain: GAGVSQSPRYKVAKRGQDVALRCDPISGHVSLFWYQQALGQGPEFLTYFQNEAQLDKSGLPSDRFFAERPEGSVSTLKIQRTQQEDSAVYLCASSPRAGKTYEQYFGPGTRLTVT.

The J gene is TRBJ2-6, the V gene TRBV18, with TRBD1 matching 7 bases. This CDR3 has 17 residues. V was pared by 8 bases and J by 1 base, with 11 bases of the junction left unmatched. The germline gives CDR1 KGHSH, CDR2 LQKENI. DNA for the CDR3: TGTGCCAGCACGCTGACAGGGACCTCGTCTGGGGCCAACGTCCTGACTTTC. Its protein product is CASTLTGTSSGANVLTF.

The V gene is TRBV5-1, the J gene TRBJ2-7, with 7 bases fitting TRBD1. The V gene's germline CDR1 is SGHRS and CDR2 YFSETQ. Losses at the gene ends were 0 bases for V and 6 bases for J; bases not matched to a gene: 9. The CDR3 is 15 residues long. CDR3 sequence reads: CASSLAVTGMGEQYF. DNA of the CDR3: TGCGCCAGCAGCTTGGCTGTGACAGGGATGGGCGAGCAGTACTTC.

The rearrangement links TRBV7-2 to TRBJ1-1; TRBD1 matches at 12 bases. From germline, CDR1 is SGHTA and CDR2 FQGNSA. The CDR3 is 16 residues long. Germline trimming cut 5 bases from V and 7 bases from J; bases unmatched to any gene: 11. CDR3 DNA sequence: TGTGCCAGCAGCCGGGGACAGGGGGCGCCCCGGGGTGAAGCTTTCTTT. This translates into CASSRGQGAPRGEAFF.

The chain combines TRBV19 with TRBJ2-2, with 16 bases matching TRBD2. The germline V gene encodes CDR1 LNHDA and CDR2 SQIVND (reference sequence). The CDR3 covers 19 residues. With 4 bases clipped from V and 0 bases from J, the junction kept 5 bases outside the gene matches. The chain's CDR3 is CASSTRGLAGGANTGELFF. The CDR3 nucleotides read TGTGCCAGTAGTACGAGGGGACTAGCGGGAGGGGCGAACACCGGGGAGCTGTTTTTT.

This chain joins TRBV4-2 and TRBJ2-7; tentative D call: TRBD2 (6 bases). Trimming took off 1 base at V and 1 base at J, with 8 bases between the two ends. Germline V gene sequence: CDR1 LGHNA, CDR2 YNFKEQ. The CDR3 sequence is 14 residues long. CDR3 amino acids: CASSQGGVSYEQYF. The CDR3 coding sequence is TGTGCCAGCAGCCAAGGCGGGGTGTCCTACGAGCAGTACTTC.

This chain connects TRBV30 to TRBJ1-5; D not resolved. Germline values: CDR1 GTSNPN, CDR2 SVGIG (reference sequence). V dropped 0 bases and J dropped 0 bases, with 12 bases sitting between them. The CDR3 contains 16 residues. CDR3 nucleotide sequence: TGTGCCTGGAGTGTACATGAGCGATATAGCAATCAGCCCCAGCATTTT. Its translation is CAWSVHERYSNQPQHF. The variable domain in full, completed from reference TRBV30 and TRBJ1-5, reads SQTIHQWPATLVQPVGSPLSLECTVEGTSNPNLYWYRQAAGRGLQLLFYSVGIGQISSEVPQNLSASRPQDRQFILSSKKLLLSDSGFYLCAWSVHERYSNQPQHFGDGTRLSIL.

The chain combines TRBV7-6 with TRBJ2-1; possibly TRBD2 for D (6 bases). CDR1 is SGHVS and CDR2 is FNYEAQ in the germline V gene. The CDR3 runs 15 residues. Trimming removed 0 bases from V and 7 bases from J, with 13 bases in between. CDR3 region: CASSLAVGGLNEQFF. In nucleotides, the CDR3 is TGTGCCAGCAGCTTAGCCGTGGGGGGATTGAATGAGCAGTTCTTC.

The rearrangement links TRBV13 to TRBJ2-2; 10 bases match TRBD2. Germline CDR1 and CDR2: PRHDT and FYEKMQ (reference sequence). With 4 bases clipped from V and 4 bases from J, the junction kept 6 bases outside the gene matches. CDR3 length: 16 residues. The CDR3 DNA reads as TGTGCCAGCAGCTCTTCCGGGACTAGCGCCACCGGGGAGCTGTTTTTT. Protein: CASSSSGTSATGELFF. The whole variable domain, filled in from reference TRBV13 and TRBJ2-2, reads AAGVIQSPRHLIKEKRETATLKCYPIPRHDTVYWYQQGPGQDPQFLISFYEKMQSDKGSIPDRFSAQQFSDYHSELNMSSLELGDSALYFCASSSSGTSATGELFFGEGSRLTVL.

The rearrangement uses TRBV12-3 or TRBV12-4 and TRBJ2-1; 8 nucleotides line up with TRBD2. Trimming at V came to 7 bases and at J to 13 bases, leaving 9 bases not matched to a gene. The CDR3 spans 12 residues. Here the CDR3 reads CASTSGGTLQFF. The CDR3 nucleotides read TGTGCCAGCACCTCGGGAGGGACATTACAGTTCTTC.

This chain joins TRBV7-8 and TRBJ2-2; tentatively, D is TRBD1 (5 bases). Germline values: CDR1 SGHVS, CDR2 FQNEAQ. With 5 bases removed from V and 7 bases from J, the gap between germline ends came to 11 bases. This CDR3 is built from 13 residues. In nucleotides, the CDR3 is TGTGCCAGCAGCCTAGTAGGGGTCGGGGAGCTGTTTTTT. Translation: CASSLVGVGELFF. Based on the CDR3 plus reference TRBV7-8 and TRBJ2-2, the full variable domain is GAGVSQSPRYKVAKRGQDVALRCDPISGHVSLFWYQQALGQGPEFLTYFQNEAQLDKSGLPSDRFFAERPEGSVSTLKIQRTQQEDSAVYLCASSLVGVGELFFGEGSRLTVL.